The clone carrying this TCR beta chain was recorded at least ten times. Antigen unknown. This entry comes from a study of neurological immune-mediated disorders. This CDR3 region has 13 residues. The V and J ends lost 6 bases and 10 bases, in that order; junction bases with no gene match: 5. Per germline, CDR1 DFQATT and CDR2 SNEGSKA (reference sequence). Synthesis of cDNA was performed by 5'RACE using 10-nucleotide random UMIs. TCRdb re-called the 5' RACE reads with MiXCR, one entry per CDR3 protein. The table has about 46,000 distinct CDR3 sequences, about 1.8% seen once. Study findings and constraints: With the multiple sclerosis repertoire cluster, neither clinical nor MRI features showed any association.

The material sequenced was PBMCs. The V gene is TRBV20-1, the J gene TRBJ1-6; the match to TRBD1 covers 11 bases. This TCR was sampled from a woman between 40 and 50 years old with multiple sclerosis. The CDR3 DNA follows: TGCAGTGCCCGGACAGGGGGCAGATCACCCCTCCACTTT. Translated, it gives CSARTGGRSPLHF.